The next 28 T cell receptor beta chains were all read from a single sample in a study of T cell responses to AZD1222 COVID-19 vaccine. The method was immunoSEQ multiplex PCR; TCRdb's version includes in-frame clones alone and lacks a portion of them. The profile covers fewer than 200,000 clones, with approximately 94% appearing a single time and around 1.6% taken by the ten largest. The sequencing here drew on peripheral blood, taken 28 days after the second AZD1222 dose. These receptors were collected from an adult who received the AZD1222 COVID-19 vaccine.

This clone was seen once. The rearrangement joins TRBV4-3 to TRBJ2-2; D may be TRBD1 (6 bases). CDR1 LGHNA and CDR2 YSLEER come from the germline V gene. This CDR3 spans 14 amino acids. V lost 0 bases to trimming and J lost 5 bases, with 7 bases between them. CDR3 coding DNA: TGCGCCAGCAGCCAAGACAGGGGAACCGGGGAGCTGTTTTTT. As protein: CASSQDRGTGELFF.

The rearrangement links TRBV7-9 to TRBJ1-1; 7 bases line up with TRBD1. Unmatched junction bases numbered 9, after V lost 5 bases and J lost 6 bases. Germline CDR1 reads SEHNR; CDR2 reads FQNEAQ (reference sequence). CDR3 length: 14 residues. CDR3 amino acids: CASSQRQGTPEAFF. The CDR3 nucleotides are TGTGCCAGCAGCCAGCGACAGGGAACCCCTGAAGCTTTCTTT.

In this sample, this clone turned up a few times. The chain is built from TRBV6-4 and TRBJ2-3; 10 bases line up with TRBD2. This CDR3 has 16 residues. The germline gives CDR1 MRHNA, CDR2 SNTAGT. The V and J ends lost 3 bases and 1 base, in that order; junction bases with no gene match: 4. The CDR3 sequence: CASSEGTSGGTDTQYF. The CDR3 DNA follows: TGTGCCAGCAGTGAGGGAACTAGCGGGGGCACAGATACGCAGTATTTT.

This clone was counted once. The chain carries TRBV12-3 or TRBV12-4 and TRBJ2-7; D gene unclear. This CDR3 comprises 12 residues. V was clipped by 3 bases and J by 3 bases, with 6 bases between them. DNA of the CDR3: TGTGCCAGCAGTTTTAAAGTCTACGAGCAGTACTTC. Translated, it gives CASSFKVYEQYF.

V gene TRBV30 combines with J gene TRBJ2-7; TRBD1 or TRBD2 may be the D gene (5 bases each). Germline V gene lookup returns CDR1 GTSNPN and CDR2 SVGIG (reference sequence). There are 12 residues in the CDR3. V lost 1 base, J lost 5 bases, and 9 bases lay in between. CDR3 residues: CAWSAQGHEQYF. The CDR3 DNA sequence: TGTGCCTGGAGTGCCCAGGGACACGAGCAGTACTTC.

CDR3 sequence: CASSLGLQGRADTQYF. CDR3 nucleotide sequence: TGTGCCAGCAGCTTAGGCCTCCAGGGGCGGGCGGATACGCAGTATTTT. The V and J genes are TRBV7-6 and TRBJ2-3; possibly TRBD1 for D (6 bases). Trimming took off 1 base at V and 6 bases at J, with 17 bases between the two ends. The CDR3 runs 16 residues. CDR1 SGHVS and CDR2 FNYEAQ come from the germline V gene. Complete variable domain (other parts from reference TRBV7-6 and TRBJ2-3): GAGVSQSPRYKVTKRGQDVALRCDPISGHVSLYWYRQALGQGPEFLTYFNYEAQQDKSGLPNDRFSAERPEGSISTLTIQRTEQRDSAMYRCASSLGLQGRADTQYFGPGTRLTVL.

The V call is TRBV3-1 (or the pseudogene TRBV3-2), the J call TRBJ2-2; TRBD1 matches 7 bases. This CDR3 has 13 amino acids. Germline CDR1 LGHDT, CDR2 YNNKEL (reference sequence). V trimming: 5 bases; J trimming: 5 bases; junction bases outside the gene matches: 2. The CDR3 bases are TGTGCCAGCAGCACGACAGGGACCGGGGAGCTGTTTTTT. Its translation: CASSTTGTGELFF.

The V and J genes are TRBV9 and TRBJ2-6; 7 nucleotides agree with TRBD1. V shed 3 bases, J shed 3 bases, and the junction held 9 bases outside the gene matches. The V gene's germline CDR1 is SGDLS and CDR2 YYNGEE. The CDR3 runs 17 residues. This CDR3 is CASSAKTGWSGANVLTF. The CDR3 region has the DNA TGTGCCAGCAGCGCCAAGACAGGGTGGAGTGGGGCCAACGTCCTGACTTTC.

V usage is TRBV7-2 and J usage is TRBJ2-7; weak D call: TRBD1 (5 bases). Trimming stripped 6 bases from V and 5 bases from J, with 23 bases between. CDR1 is SGHTA, CDR2 FQGNSA, per germline. The CDR3 runs to 16 residues. The CDR3, as DNA: TGTGCCAGCAGTCTAGGTGTGCGGCAGGGCGTCCACGAGCAGTACTTC. It encodes CASSLGVRQGVHEQYF.

The chain combines TRBV6-2 or TRBV6-3 with TRBJ2-1; D unresolved. The CDR3 loop spans 12 amino acids. In germline, CDR1 is MNHEY, CDR2 SVGEGT. The V end lost 2 bases, the J end lost 6 bases, and 5 bases lay between the germline ends. This CDR3 reads CASSYHGNEQFF. Written as DNA, the CDR3 is TGTGCCAGCAGTTACCACGGCAATGAGCAGTTCTTC.

This chain links TRBV7-6 with TRBJ1-2; D gene ambiguous. The CDR3 runs 14 residues. Trimming shortened V by 6 bases and J by 4 bases, and 15 bases separated the two germline ends. Germline CDR1 and CDR2: SGHVS and FNYEAQ. CDR3 loop: CASSHIVGGYGYTF. CDR3 DNA sequence: TGTGCCAGCAGTCATATTGTCGGCGGCTATGGCTACACCTTC.

The gene calls are TRBV10-2 and TRBJ2-1, with D maybe TRBD1 (6 bases). The CDR3 covers 16 residues. Trimming pared 4 bases from V and 3 bases from J, leaving 16 bases between. Per the germline V gene, CDR1 is WSHSY and CDR2 is SAAADI. The DNA of the CDR3 is TGCGCCAGCAGTGCGTCCGGGACACAACTCTACAATGAGCAGTTCTTC. Protein: CASSASGTQLYNEQFF.

This clone was recorded once. The chain uses TRBV3-1 (or the pseudogene TRBV3-2) and TRBJ1-5; D is uncertain. The CDR3 totals 17 residues. Germline CDR1 and CDR2: LGHDT and YNNKEL (reference sequence). Between the trimmed V and J ends, which lost 0 bases and 4 bases, there was a span of 16 bases. DNA of the CDR3: TGTGCCAGCAGCCAAGACCCCCGAGGCCATCCGAATCAGCCCCAGCATTTT. It translates to CASSQDPRGHPNQPQHF.

V gene TRBV27 combines with J gene TRBJ1-6, with unresolved D. Germline CDR1 MNHEY, CDR2 SMNVEV (reference sequence). CDR3 size: 13 residues. The V end lost 3 bases, the J end lost 7 bases, and 7 bases lay between the germline ends. The DNA for the CDR3 is TGTGCCAGCAGTTTTTTAGGGAATTCACCCCTCCACTTT. It encodes CASSFLGNSPLHF.

The J gene is TRBJ2-1, the V gene TRBV2; D remains unclear. The CDR3 sequence is 11 residues long. Per the germline V gene, CDR1 is SNHLY and CDR2 is FYNNEI. Trimming cost V 6 bases and J 4 bases, with 4 bases left between them. The CDR3 spells CASRLYNEQFF. The CDR3 DNA follows: TGTGCCAGCAGATTGTACAATGAGCAGTTCTTC.

This chain links TRBV6-5 with TRBJ1-3; TRBD1 matches 7 bases. The trim removed 8 bases at V and 5 bases at J, leaving 6 bases unmatched. Germline V gene sequence: CDR1 MNHEY, CDR2 SVGAGI. This CDR3 contains 13 residues. DNA of the CDR3: TGTGCCAGCCCGGACAGGAGACGAAACACCATATATTTT. Encoded protein: CASPDRRRNTIYF.

CDR3 protein: CASSPDLAPNYEQYF. DNA of the CDR3: TGTGCCAGCTCACCGGATCTAGCTCCAAACTACGAGCAGTACTTC. The chain employs TRBV18 and TRBJ2-7; a possible D gene is TRBD2 (5 bases). Germline CDR1 KGHSH, CDR2 LQKENI. This CDR3 has 15 residues. V lost 3 bases, J lost 3 bases, and 15 bases lay in between.

In the case of this clone: Within the sample, other DNA sequences also encode this same CDR3. The V gene is TRBV20-1, the J gene TRBJ1-2; no firm D call. V was trimmed by 2 bases and J by 7 bases, leaving 5 bases between them. The CDR3 is made up of 10 amino acids. The germline gives CDR1 DFQATT, CDR2 SNEGSKA (reference sequence). This chain's CDR3 is CSARLGGYTF. CDR3 in DNA: TGCAGTGCTAGATTGGGTGGCTACACCTTC.

The rearrangement links TRBV6-2 or TRBV6-3 to TRBJ2-7; D is undetermined. The V end was cut by 0 bases, the J end by 4 bases, with 10 bases between. The CDR3 covers 14 residues. The germline CDR1 and CDR2 sequences are MNHEY and SVGEGT. CDR3: CASSYSPESYEQYF. The CDR3 region has the DNA TGTGCCAGCAGTTACTCTCCAGAATCTTACGAGCAGTACTTC.

A note on this clone: The junction does not match germline at one end; this may be a read error. The chain carries TRBV29-1 and TRBJ2-7; D is unresolved. This CDR3 region has 12 residues. Germline V gives CDR1 SQVTM, CDR2 ANQGSEA. For the CDR3, the DNA is TGCAGCGTGTTTACAAGGTCCTCCGAGCAGTACTTC. Encoded protein: CSVFTRSSEQYF.

V usage is TRBV12-5 and J usage is TRBJ1-1; D ambiguous. Trimming removed 1 base at V and 7 bases at J, with 16 bases between. Germline CDR1 is LGHNT and CDR2 is FRNRAP. The CDR3 is 15 amino acids. The CDR3 loop is CASGLETLNTIEAFF. The CDR3 DNA reads as TGTGCTAGTGGTTTGGAGACTTTGAACACTATTGAAGCTTTCTTT.

V gene TRBV5-1 combines with J gene TRBJ1-6; D is possibly TRBD1 (6 bases). V was clipped by 4 bases and J by 7 bases, with 15 bases between them. The CDR3 runs 15 residues. Per germline, CDR1 SGHRS and CDR2 YFSETQ. CDR3 bases: TGCGCCAGCAGCCCGACGGGGGCAGAGAATTCACCCCTCCACTTT. The encoded protein is CASSPTGAENSPLHF.

The rearrangement uses TRBV29-1 and TRBJ1-3; 7 bases line up with TRBD1. Per germline, CDR1 SQVTM and CDR2 ANQGSEA. The V segment lost 3 bases and the J segment 4 bases; nucleotides outside the gene matches: 3. The CDR3 has 13 amino acids. The CDR3 DNA is TGCAGCGTTGAGACAGGGAGGGGAAACACCATATATTTT. It is translated as CSVETGRGNTIYF.

This clone appeared a single time. This rearrangement joins TRBV30 to TRBJ2-3; 14 nucleotides match TRBD2. The CDR3 spans 18 residues. Germline assignment: CDR1 GTSNPN and CDR2 SVGIG (reference sequence). V was clipped by 2 bases and J by 3 bases; unmatched bases: 10. CDR3: CAWSRRLAGGLITDTQYF. The DNA for the CDR3 is TGTGCCTGGAGTCGTCGACTAGCGGGAGGGTTAATTACAGATACGCAGTATTTT.

The CDR3 DNA follows: TGTGCCAGTAGTAGGGACAAGAACACTGAAGCTTTCTTT. Translation gives CASSRDKNTEAFF. J is TRBJ1-1 and V is TRBV19; D possibly corresponds to TRBD1 (6 bases). The CDR3 is 13 residues long. Trimming removed 4 bases at V and 1 base at J, with 7 bases between. Germline loops: CDR1 LNHDA, CDR2 SQIVND (reference sequence). Full variable domain (rest looked up from reference TRBV19 and TRBJ1-1): DGGITQSPKYLFRKEGQNVTLSCEQNLNHDAMYWYRQDPGQGLRLIYYSQIVNDFQKGDIAEGYSVSREKKESFPLTVTSAQKNPTAFYLCASSRDKNTEAFFGQGTRLTVV.

The V and J genes are TRBV11-2 and TRBJ2-2, with D possibly TRBD2 on 5 matching bases. The V gene lost 4 bases and the J gene lost 6 bases, with 9 bases spanning the gap. Germline V gene data show CDR1 as SGHAT and CDR2 as FQNNGV. This CDR3 contains 13 residues. CDR3 DNA sequence: TGTGCCAGCAGCTCCCTCGGGGCCGGGGAGCTGTTTTTT. This translates into CASSSLGAGELFF.

This clone came up once. V usage is TRBV28 and J usage is TRBJ1-3, with D maybe TRBD1 (6 bases). There are 14 residues in the CDR3. CDR1 MDHEN and CDR2 SYDVKM come from the germline V gene. Trimming removed 6 bases at V and 2 bases at J, with 11 bases between. CDR3 nucleotides: TGTGCCAGCAGCTTACAGGGCCCTGGAAACACCATATATTTT. Its protein is CASSLQGPGNTIYF.

This clone showed up just once. The CDR3 here is CASRPDNEKLFF. CDR3 bases: TGTGCCAGCAGGCCTGATAATGAAAAACTGTTTTTT. The V and J genes are TRBV12-3 or TRBV12-4 and TRBJ1-4; D gene uncertain. Trimming took off 6 bases at V and 4 bases at J, with 6 bases between the two ends. The CDR3 is made up of 12 amino acids.